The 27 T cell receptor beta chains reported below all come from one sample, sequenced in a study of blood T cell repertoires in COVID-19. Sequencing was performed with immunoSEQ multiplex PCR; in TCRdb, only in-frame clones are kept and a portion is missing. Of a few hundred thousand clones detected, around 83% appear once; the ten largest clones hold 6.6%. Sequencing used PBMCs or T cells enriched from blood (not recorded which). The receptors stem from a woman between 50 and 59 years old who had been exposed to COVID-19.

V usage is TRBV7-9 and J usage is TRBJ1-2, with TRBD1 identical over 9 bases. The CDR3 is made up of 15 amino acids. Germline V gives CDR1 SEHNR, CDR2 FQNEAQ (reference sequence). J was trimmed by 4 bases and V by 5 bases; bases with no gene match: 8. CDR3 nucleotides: TGTGCCAGCAGCCCGGGACAGGGTACAACCTATGGCTACACCTTC. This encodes CASSPGQGTTYGYTF.

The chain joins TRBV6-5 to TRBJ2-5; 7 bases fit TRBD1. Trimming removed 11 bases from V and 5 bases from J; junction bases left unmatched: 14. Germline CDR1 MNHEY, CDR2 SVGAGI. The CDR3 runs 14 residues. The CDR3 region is CADPSRDRDETQYF. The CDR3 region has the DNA TGTGCCGATCCATCCCGAGACAGGGATGAGACCCAGTACTTC.

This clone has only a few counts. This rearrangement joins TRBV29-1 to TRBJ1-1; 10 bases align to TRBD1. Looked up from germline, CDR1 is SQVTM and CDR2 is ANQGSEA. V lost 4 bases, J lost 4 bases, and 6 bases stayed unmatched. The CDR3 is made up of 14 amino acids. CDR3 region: CSVGGTGDGTEAFF. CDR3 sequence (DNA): TGCAGCGTTGGAGGGACAGGGGACGGCACTGAAGCTTTCTTT. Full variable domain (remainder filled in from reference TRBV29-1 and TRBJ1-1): SAVISQKPSRDICQRGTSLTIQCQVDSQVTMMFWYRQQPGQSLTLIATANQGSEATYESGFVIDKFPISRPNLTFSTLTVSNMSPEDSSIYLCSVGGTGDGTEAFFGQGTRLTVV.

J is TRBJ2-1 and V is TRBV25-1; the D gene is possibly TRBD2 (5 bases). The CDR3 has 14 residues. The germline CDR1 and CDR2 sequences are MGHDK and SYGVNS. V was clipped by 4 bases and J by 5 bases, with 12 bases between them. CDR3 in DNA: TGTGCCAGCAGTGCCCTCGGACTCAACAATGAGCAGTTCTTC. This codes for CASSALGLNNEQFF. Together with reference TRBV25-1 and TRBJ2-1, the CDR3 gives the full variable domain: EADIYQTPRYLVIGTGKKITLECSQTMGHDKMYWYQQDPGMELHLIHYSYGVNSTEKGDLSSESTVSRIRTEHFPLTLESARPSHTSQYLCASSALGLNNEQFFGPGTRLTVL.

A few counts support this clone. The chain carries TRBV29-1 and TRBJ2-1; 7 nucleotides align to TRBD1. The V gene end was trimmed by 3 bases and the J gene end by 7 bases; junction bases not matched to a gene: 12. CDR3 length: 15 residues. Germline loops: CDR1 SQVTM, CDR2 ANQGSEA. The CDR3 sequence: CSVDSPLGQRNEQFF. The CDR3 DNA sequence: TGCAGCGTTGATAGCCCCCTGGGACAGCGGAATGAGCAGTTCTTC.

The CDR3 protein is CASSRSGGAPGELFF. CDR3 in DNA: TGTGCCAGCAGTCGGTCGGGGGGGGCTCCCGGGGAGCTGTTTTTT. V is TRBV28 and J is TRBJ2-2; 8 bases are shared with TRBD2. The CDR3 totals 15 residues. After removal of 5 bases from V and 6 bases from J, the junction contained 8 bases not matched to a gene. Germline assignment: CDR1 MDHEN and CDR2 SYDVKM.

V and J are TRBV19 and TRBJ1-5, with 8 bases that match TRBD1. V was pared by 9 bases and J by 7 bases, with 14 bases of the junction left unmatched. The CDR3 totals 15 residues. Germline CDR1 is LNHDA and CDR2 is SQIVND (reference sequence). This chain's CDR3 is CASGQGRGGGQPQHF. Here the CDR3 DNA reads TGTGCCAGCGGACAGGGCCGCGGCGGGGGCCAGCCCCAGCATTTT. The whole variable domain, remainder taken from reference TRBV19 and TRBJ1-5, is DGGITQSPKYLFRKEGQNVTLSCEQNLNHDAMYWYRQDPGQGLRLIYYSQIVNDFQKGDIAEGYSVSREKKESFPLTVTSAQKNPTAFYLCASGQGRGGGQPQHFGDGTRLSIL.

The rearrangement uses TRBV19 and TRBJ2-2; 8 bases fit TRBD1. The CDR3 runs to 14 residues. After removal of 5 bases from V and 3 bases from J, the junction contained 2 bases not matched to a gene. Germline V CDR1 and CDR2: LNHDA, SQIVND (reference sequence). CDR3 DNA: TGTGCCAGTAGTCGGGACAGGTACACCGGGGAGCTGTTTTTT. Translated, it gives CASSRDRYTGELFF.

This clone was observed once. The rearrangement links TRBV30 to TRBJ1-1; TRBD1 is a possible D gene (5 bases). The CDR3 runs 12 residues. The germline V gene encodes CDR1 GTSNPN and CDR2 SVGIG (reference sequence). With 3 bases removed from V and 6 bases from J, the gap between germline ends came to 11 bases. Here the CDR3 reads CAWREGRAEAFF. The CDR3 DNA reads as TGTGCCTGGAGAGAGGGGAGGGCTGAAGCTTTCTTT.

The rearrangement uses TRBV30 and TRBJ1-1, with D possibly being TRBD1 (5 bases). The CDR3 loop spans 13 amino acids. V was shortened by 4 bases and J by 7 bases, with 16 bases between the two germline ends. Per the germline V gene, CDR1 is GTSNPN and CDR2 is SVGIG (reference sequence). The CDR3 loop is CAWNDQGHYEAFF. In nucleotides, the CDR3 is TGTGCCTGGAATGACCAGGGCCATTATGAAGCTTTCTTT.

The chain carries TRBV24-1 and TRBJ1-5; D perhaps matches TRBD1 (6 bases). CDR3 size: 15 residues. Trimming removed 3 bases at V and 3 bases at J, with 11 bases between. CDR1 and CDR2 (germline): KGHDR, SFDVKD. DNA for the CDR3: TGTGCCACCAGTGATCCTAGACAGGCCAATCAGCCCCAGCATTTT. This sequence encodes CATSDPRQANQPQHF.

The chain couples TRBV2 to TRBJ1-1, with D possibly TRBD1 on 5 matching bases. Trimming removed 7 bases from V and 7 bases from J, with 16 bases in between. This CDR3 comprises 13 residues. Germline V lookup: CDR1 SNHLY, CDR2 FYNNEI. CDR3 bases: TGTGCCAGCAATGACAGAGGCACCGGTGAAGCTTTCTTT. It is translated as CASNDRGTGEAFF.

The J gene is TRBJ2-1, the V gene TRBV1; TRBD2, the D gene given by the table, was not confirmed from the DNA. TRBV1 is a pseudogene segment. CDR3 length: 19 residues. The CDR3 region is CTSSQTAPGGTTSYNEQFF. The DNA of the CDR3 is TGCACCAGCAGCCAGACCGCCCCGGGGGGAACCACCTCCTACAATGAGCAGTTCTTC.

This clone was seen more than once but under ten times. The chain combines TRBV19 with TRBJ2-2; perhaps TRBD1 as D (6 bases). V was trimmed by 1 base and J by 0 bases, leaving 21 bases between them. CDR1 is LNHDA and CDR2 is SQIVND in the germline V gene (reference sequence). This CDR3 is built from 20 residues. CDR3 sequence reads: CASSIGEYLTGLSNTGELFF. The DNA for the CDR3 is TGTGCCAGTAGTATAGGGGAATACTTGACAGGCCTATCGAACACCGGGGAGCTGTTTTTT.

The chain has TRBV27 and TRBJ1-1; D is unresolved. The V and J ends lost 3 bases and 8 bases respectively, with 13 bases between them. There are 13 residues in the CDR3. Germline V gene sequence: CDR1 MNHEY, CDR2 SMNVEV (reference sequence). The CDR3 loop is CASSLSRSLEAFF. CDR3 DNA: TGTGCCAGCAGTTTGAGTCGATCCTTGGAAGCTTTCTTT.

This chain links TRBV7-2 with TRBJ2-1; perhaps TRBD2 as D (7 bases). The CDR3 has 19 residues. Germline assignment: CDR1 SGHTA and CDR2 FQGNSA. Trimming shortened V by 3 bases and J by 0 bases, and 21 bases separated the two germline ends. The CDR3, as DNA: TGTGCCAGCAGCTTTTGGATGAGAGGAGGGGGGGTCTCCTACAATGAGCAGTTCTTC. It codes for CASSFWMRGGGVSYNEQFF.

The CDR3 loop is CASSVQGANTIYF. In DNA form, the CDR3 reads TGTGCCAGCAGCGTACAGGGGGCAAACACCATATATTTT. The V gene is TRBV9, the J gene TRBJ1-3; 8 bases are a match to TRBD1. The V segment lost 1 base and the J segment 6 bases; nucleotides outside the gene matches: 0. The CDR3 has 13 amino acids. The germline V gene has CDR1 SGDLS and CDR2 YYNGEE.

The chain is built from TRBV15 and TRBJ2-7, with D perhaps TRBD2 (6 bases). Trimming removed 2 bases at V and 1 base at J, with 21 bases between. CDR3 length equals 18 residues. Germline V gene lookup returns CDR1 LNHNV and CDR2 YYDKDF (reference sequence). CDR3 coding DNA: TGTGCCACCAGCAGAAAACGGGGGATCGCAGGACATTCCTACGAGCAGTACTTC. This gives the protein CATSRKRGIAGHSYEQYF.

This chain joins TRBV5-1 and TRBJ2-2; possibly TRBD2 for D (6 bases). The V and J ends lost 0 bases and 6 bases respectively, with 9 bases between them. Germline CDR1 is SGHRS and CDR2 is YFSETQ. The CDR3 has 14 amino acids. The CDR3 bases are TGCGCCAGCAGCTTGGGACTAGGGGCCGGGGAGCTGTTTTTT. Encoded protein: CASSLGLGAGELFF.

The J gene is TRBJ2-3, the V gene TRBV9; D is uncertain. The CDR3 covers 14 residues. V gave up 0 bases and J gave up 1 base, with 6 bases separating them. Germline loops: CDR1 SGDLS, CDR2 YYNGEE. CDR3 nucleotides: TGTGCCAGCAGCGTAGGTAGTGGCACAGATACGCAGTATTTT. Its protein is CASSVGSGTDTQYF.

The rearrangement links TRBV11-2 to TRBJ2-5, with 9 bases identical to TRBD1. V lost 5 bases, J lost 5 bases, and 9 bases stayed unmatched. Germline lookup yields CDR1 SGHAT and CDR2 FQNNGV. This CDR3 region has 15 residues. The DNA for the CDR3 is TGTGCCAGCAGCGTACAGGGGGCCCAAGGGGAGACCCAGTACTTC. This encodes CASSVQGAQGETQYF.

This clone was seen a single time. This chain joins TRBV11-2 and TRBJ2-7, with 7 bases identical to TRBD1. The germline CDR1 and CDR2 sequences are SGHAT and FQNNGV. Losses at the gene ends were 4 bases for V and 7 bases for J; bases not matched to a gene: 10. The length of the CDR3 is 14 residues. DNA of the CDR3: TGTGCCAGCAGCTACGGACAGGCCCTGGGGGAGCAGTACTTC. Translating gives CASSYGQALGEQYF.

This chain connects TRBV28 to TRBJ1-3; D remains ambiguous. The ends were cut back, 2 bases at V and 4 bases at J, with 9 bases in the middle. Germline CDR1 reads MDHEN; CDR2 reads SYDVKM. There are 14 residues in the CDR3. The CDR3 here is CASSLTGLGNTIYF. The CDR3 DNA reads TGTGCCAGCAGTTTAACGGGGTTGGGAAACACCATATATTTT.

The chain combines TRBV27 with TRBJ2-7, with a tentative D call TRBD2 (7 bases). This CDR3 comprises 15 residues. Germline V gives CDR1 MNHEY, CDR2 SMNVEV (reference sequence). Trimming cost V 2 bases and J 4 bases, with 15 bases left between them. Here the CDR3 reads CASSLRGGDRYEQYF. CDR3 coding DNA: TGTGCCAGCAGTTTACGCGGGGGCGACCGATACGAGCAGTACTTC.

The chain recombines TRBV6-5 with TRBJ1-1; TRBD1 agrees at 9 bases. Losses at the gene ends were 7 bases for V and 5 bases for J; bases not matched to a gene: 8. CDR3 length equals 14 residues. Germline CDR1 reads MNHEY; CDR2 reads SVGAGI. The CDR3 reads CASTTGGIKTEAFF. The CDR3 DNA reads TGTGCCAGCACCACAGGGGGCATTAAAACTGAAGCTTTCTTT.

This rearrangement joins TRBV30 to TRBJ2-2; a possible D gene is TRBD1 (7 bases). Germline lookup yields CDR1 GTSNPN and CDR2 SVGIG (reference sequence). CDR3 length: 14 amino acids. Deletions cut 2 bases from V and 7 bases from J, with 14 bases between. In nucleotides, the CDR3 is TGTGCCTGGAGTCGGCAGGGGGGTATCGGGGAGCTGTTTTTT. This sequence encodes CAWSRQGGIGELFF.

CDR3 nucleotides: TGTGGCCGGGAAAATCAGCCCCAGCATTTT. It translates to CGRENQPQHF. The chain combines TRBV25-1 with TRBJ1-5; D not resolved. CDR3 length: 10 amino acids. Germline V gene data show CDR1 as MGHDK and CDR2 as SYGVNS.